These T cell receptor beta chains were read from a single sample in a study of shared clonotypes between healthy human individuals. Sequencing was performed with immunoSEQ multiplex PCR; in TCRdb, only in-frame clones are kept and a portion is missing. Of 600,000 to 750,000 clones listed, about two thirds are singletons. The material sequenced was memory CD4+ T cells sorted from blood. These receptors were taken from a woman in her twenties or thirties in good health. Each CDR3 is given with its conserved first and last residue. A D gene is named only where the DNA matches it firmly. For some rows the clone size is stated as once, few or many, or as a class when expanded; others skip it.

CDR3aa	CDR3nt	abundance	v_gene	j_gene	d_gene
CASSATSGNTIYF	TGTGCCAGCAGCGCCACCTCTGGAAACACCATATATTTT	once	TRBV28	TRBJ1-3	-
CASSPRKKGGFSGNTIYF	TGTGCCAGCAGTCCCCGAAAGAAGGGGGGCTTCTCTGGAAACACCATATATTTT	few	TRBV28	TRBJ1-3	-
CASSLVGNEQFF	TGTGCCAGCAGTTTGGTTGGGAATGAGCAGTTCTTC	-	TRBV28	TRBJ2-1	-
CATSIPGGVGYTF	TGTGCCACCAGCATCCCAGGGGGCGTTGGCTACACCTTC	-	TRBV15	TRBJ1-2	TRBD1
CASSQGYMEEQFF	TGCGCCAGCAGCCAAGGGTATATGGAAGAGCAGTTCTTC	-	TRBV4-1	TRBJ2-1	-
CASGISGRYNEQFF	TGTGCCAGTGGAATTAGCGGGAGGTACAATGAGCAGTTCTTC	few	TRBV19	TRBJ2-1	TRBD2
CASSTDREAFF	TGCGCCAGCAGCACAGACAGGGAAGCTTTCTTT	-	TRBV5-1	TRBJ1-1	-
CASGRNTEAFF	TGTGCCAGCGGGCGCAACACTGAAGCTTTCTTT	-	TRBV28	TRBJ1-1	-
CASSQGQGTYNEQFF	TGTGCCAGCAGCCAAGGGCAGGGGACTTACAATGAGCAGTTCTTC	-	TRBV4-2	TRBJ2-1	-
CASSTMRVTGELFF	TGTGCCAGCAGTACCATGCGGGTCACCGGGGAGCTGTTTTTT	-	TRBV5-4	TRBJ2-2	-
CSVEGQGSGYTF	TGCAGCGTTGAAGGGCAGGGGAGTGGCTACACCTTC	-	TRBV29-1	TRBJ1-2	-
CASRDQGRDTGELFF	TGCGCCAGCAGAGACCAGGGCCGTGACACCGGGGAGCTGTTTTTT	-	TRBV4-1	TRBJ2-2	-
CAISASSYEQYF	TGTGCCATCAGCGCCAGTTCCTACGAGCAGTACTTC	-	TRBV10-3	TRBJ2-7	-
CASSSNPGQGTEQYF	TGTGCCAGCAGCTCCAACCCGGGACAGGGGACCGAGCAGTACTTC	-	TRBV7-2	TRBJ2-7	TRBD1
CASSLGFRQGPPQYF	TGTGCCAGCAGCTTAGGTTTTCGACAGGGCCCTCCCCAGTACTTC	once	TRBV7-9	TRBJ2-7	TRBD1
CASAPAGTDTQYF	TGTGCCAGCGCGCCGGCGGGCACAGATACGCAGTATTTT	many	TRBV19	TRBJ2-3	-
CASSDRTGGIYKAFF	TGTGCCAGCAGTGATAGGACAGGGGGTATATATAAAGCTTTCTTT	-	TRBV6-1	TRBJ1-1	TRBD1
CASSPDRAEGYTF	TGTGCCAGCTCACCGGACAGGGCGGAAGGCTACACCTTC	few	TRBV18	TRBJ1-2	TRBD1
CASSLGRSSYEQYF	TGTGCCAGCAGCTTGGGACGGAGCTCCTACGAGCAGTACTTC	-	TRBV5-6	TRBJ2-7	-
CAISGQGTGTYTF	TGTGCCATCAGTGGTCAAGGGACAGGCACCTACACCTTC	once	TRBV10-3	TRBJ1-2	TRBD1
CAWSVQGGYSNQPQHF	TGTGCCTGGAGTGTACAGGGGGGGTATAGCAATCAGCCCCAGCATTTT	-	TRBV30	TRBJ1-5	TRBD1
CASSPRKRSWNTGELFF	TGTGCCAGTAGCCCACGAAAGAGGTCATGGAACACCGGGGAGCTGTTTTTT	once	TRBV19	TRBJ2-2	-
CASSPQGGPGNEQFF	TGTGCCAGTAGTCCGCAGGGCGGGCCCGGCAATGAGCAGTTCTTC	-	TRBV19	TRBJ2-1	-
CASSRGQGETQYF	TGTGCCAGTAGTAGAGGGCAGGGAGAGACCCAGTACTTC	-	TRBV19	TRBJ2-5	-
CASSESSGRSYNEQFF	TGCGCCAGCAGTGAATCCTCCGGGAGGTCCTACAATGAGCAGTTCTTC	-	TRBV10-1	TRBJ2-1	TRBD2
CASSPQREVSYEQYF	TGTGCCAGCTCACCACAGCGGGAGGTATCCTACGAGCAGTACTTC	-	TRBV18	TRBJ2-7	TRBD2
CASSRGVGTDTQYF	TGTGCCAGCAGTCGGGGGGTGGGCACAGATACGCAGTATTTT	few	TRBV6-5	TRBJ2-3	TRBD2